The source of this TCR beta chain is a study of blood T cell repertoires in COVID-19. The CDR3 has 15 amino acids. Between the trimmed V and J ends, which lost 2 bases and 0 bases, there was a span of 8 bases. Germline CDR1 is LNHDA and CDR2 is SQIVND (reference sequence). Data came from immunoSEQ multiplex PCR; TCRdb stores just in-frame clones and leaves some out. The sample holds about 470,000 clones, around 90% seen once. The chain joins TRBV19 to TRBJ2-1, with D possibly matching TRBD1 (6 bases). Sequencing input: PBMCs or T cells enriched from blood (not recorded which). The TCR comes from a woman between 18 and 29 years old who had recovered from COVID-19. The CDR3 DNA reads TGTGCCAGTAGTATAAGGGACACCTCCTACAATGAGCAGTTCTTC. Protein sequence: CASSIRDTSYNEQFF. Based on the CDR3 plus reference TRBV19 and TRBJ2-1, the full variable domain is DGGITQSPKYLFRKEGQNVTLSCEQNLNHDAMYWYRQDPGQGLRLIYYSQIVNDFQKGDIAEGYSVSREKKESFPLTVTSAQKNPTAFYLCASSIRDTSYNEQFFGPGTRLTVL.